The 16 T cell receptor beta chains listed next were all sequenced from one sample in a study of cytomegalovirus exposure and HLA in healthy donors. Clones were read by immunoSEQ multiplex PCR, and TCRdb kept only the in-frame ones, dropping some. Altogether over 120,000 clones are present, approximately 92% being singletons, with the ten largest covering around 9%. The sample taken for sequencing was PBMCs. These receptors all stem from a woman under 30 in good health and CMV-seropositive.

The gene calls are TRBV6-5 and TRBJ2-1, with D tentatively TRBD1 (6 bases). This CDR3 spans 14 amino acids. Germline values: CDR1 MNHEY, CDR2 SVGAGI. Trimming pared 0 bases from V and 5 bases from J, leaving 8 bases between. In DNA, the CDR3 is TGTGCCAGCAGTTACTCACCAGGGGACAATGAGCAGTTCTTC. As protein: CASSYSPGDNEQFF.

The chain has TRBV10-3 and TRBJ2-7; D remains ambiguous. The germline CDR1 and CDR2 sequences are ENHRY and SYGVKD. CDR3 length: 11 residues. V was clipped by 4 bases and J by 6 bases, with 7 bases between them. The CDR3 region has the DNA TGTGCCATCAGTGCCGCCAGCGAGCAGTACTTC. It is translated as CAISAASEQYF.

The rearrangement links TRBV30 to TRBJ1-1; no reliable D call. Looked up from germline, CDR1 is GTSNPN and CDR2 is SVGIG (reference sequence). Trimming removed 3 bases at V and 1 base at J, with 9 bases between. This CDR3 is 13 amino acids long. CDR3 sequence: CAWRSQSNTEAFF. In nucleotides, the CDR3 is TGTGCCTGGAGGAGTCAATCGAACACTGAAGCTTTCTTT.

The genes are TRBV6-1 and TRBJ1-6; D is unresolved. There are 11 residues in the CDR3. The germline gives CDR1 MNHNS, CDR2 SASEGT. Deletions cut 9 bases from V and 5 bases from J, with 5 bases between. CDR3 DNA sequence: TGTGCCAGTTCAAATAATTCACCCCTCCACTTT. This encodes CASSNNSPLHF.

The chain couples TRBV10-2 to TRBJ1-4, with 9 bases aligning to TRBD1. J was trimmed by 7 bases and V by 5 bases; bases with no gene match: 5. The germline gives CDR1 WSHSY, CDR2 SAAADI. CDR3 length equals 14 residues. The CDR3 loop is CASSHRGLGEKLFF. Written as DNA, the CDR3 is TGCGCCAGCAGTCACAGGGGGCTGGGTGAAAAACTGTTTTTT.

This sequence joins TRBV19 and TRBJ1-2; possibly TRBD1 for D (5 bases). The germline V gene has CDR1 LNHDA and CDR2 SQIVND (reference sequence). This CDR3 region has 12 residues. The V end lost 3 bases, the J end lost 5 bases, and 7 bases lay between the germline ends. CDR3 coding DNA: TGTGCCAGTAGTATGAAGGGGTATGGCTACACCTTC. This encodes CASSMKGYGYTF.

DNA of the CDR3: TGTGCCAGCAGCTTAGACAGGGTACCTGGCTACACCTTC. It specifies CASSLDRVPGYTF. The chain joins TRBV7-9 to TRBJ1-2; maybe TRBD1 (6 bases). The CDR3 runs to 13 residues. Trimming stripped 1 base from V and 7 bases from J, with 10 bases between. Germline CDR1 SEHNR, CDR2 FQNEAQ (reference sequence).

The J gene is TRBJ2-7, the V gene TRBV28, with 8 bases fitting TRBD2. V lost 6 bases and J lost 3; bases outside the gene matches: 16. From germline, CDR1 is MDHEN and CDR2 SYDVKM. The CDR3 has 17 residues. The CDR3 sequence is CASSLGLATYYDYEQYF. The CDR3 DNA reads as TGTGCCAGCAGCCTAGGACTAGCTACATACTACGACTACGAGCAGTACTTC.

The CDR3 reads CASSAPDRATDTQYF. DNA of the CDR3: TGTGCCAGCAGTGCCCCGGACAGGGCAACAGATACGCAGTATTTT. J is TRBJ2-3 and V is TRBV28; 8 bases are shared with TRBD1. V was pared by 5 bases and J by 3 bases, with 7 bases of the junction left unmatched. Germline V CDR1 and CDR2: MDHEN, SYDVKM. There are 15 residues in the CDR3.

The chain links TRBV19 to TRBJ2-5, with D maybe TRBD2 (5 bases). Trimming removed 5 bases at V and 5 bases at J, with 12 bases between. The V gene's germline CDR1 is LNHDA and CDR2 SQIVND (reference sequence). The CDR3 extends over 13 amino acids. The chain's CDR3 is CASSARGRETQYF. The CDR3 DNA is TGTGCCAGTAGTGCCCGGGGTCGGGAGACCCAGTACTTC.

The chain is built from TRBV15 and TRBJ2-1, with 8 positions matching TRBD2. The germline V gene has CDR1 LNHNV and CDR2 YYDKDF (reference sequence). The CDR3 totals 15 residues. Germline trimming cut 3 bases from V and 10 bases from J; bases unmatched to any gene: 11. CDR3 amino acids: CATSRGRGDHEEQFF. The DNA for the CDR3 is TGTGCCACCAGCAGGGGGCGGGGGGACCATGAAGAGCAGTTCTTC.

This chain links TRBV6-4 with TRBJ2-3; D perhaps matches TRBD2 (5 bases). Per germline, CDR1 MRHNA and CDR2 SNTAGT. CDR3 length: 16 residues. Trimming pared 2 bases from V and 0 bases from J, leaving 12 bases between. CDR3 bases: TGTGCCAGCAGTGACCACGCAAGCGGTAGCACAGATACGCAGTATTTT. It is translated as CASSDHASGSTDTQYF.

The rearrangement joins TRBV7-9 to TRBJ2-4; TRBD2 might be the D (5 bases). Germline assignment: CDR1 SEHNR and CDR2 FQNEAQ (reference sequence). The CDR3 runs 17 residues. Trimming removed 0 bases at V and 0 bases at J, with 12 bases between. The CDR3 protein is CASSLALAGLAKNIQYF. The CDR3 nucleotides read TGTGCCAGCAGCTTAGCTCTTGCGGGCTTAGCCAAAAACATTCAGTACTTC.

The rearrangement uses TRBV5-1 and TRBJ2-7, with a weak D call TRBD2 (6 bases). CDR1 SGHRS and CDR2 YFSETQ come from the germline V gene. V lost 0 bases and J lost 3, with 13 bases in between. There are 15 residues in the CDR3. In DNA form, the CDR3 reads TGCGCCAGCAGCTTGGTGGGGGGTAGGATCTACGAGCAGTACTTC. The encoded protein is CASSLVGGRIYEQYF.

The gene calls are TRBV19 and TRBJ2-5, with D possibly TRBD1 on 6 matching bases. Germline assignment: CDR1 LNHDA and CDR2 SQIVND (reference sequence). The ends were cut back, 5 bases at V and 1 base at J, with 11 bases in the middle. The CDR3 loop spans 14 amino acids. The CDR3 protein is CASSPDRVQETQYF. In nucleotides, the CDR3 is TGTGCCAGTAGTCCGGACAGAGTCCAAGAGACCCAGTACTTC.

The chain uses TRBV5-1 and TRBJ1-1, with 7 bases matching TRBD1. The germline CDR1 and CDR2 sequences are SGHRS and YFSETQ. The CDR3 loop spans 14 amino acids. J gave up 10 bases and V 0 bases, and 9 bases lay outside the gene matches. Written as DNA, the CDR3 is TGCGCCAGCAGCTTGGAAGACAGGGCGGTTACAGCTTTCTTT. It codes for CASSLEDRAVTAFF.